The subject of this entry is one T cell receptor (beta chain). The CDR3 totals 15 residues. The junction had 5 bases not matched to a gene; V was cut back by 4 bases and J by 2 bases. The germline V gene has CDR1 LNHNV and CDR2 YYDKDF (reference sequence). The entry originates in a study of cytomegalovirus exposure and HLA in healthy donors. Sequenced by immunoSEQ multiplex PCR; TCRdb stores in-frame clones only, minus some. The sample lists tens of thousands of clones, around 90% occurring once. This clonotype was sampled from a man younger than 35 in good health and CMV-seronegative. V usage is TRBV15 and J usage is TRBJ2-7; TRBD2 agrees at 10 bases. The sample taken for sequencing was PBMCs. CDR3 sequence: CATSILAGVAYEQYF. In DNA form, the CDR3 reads TGTGCCACCAGCATTCTAGCGGGAGTAGCCTACGAGCAGTACTTC.